A selection of T cell receptor beta chains follows, all from one sample in a study of shared clonotypes between healthy human individuals. Data came from immunoSEQ multiplex PCR; TCRdb stores just in-frame clones and leaves some out. This sample has 2 million to 2.5 million clones, with nearly 97% found just once. Input material: naive CD4+ T cells sorted from blood. The receptors here all came from a young man in good health. Both conserved end residues are trimmed from each CDR3. Fields, in order: J gene, V gene, clone size, CDR3 protein. Not all rows give a size; the values are once, few, many and, for expanded clones, a class.

TRBJ1-3 | TRBV19 | NA | ALRGGNTIY
TRBJ2-2 | TRBV5-5 | NA | ASTPPPGLAGVRTGELF
TRBJ1-5 | TRBV2 | NA | ASSSDRYQPQH
TRBJ2-1 | TRBV7-7 | NA | ASSGGPGTFNEQF
TRBJ2-1 | TRBV5-6 | NA | ASSLSLTGRAYNEQF
TRBJ2-7 | TRBV10-1 | NA | ASSESSKGSEQY
TRBJ2-3 | TRBV5-1 | NA | ASSGGVPETDTQY
TRBJ2-5 | TRBV30 | NA | AWLARGQETQY
TRBJ2-7 | TRBV7-9 | NA | ASTPRTGGHYEQY
TRBJ1-6 | TRBV2 | NA | ASSALGMRNSPLH
TRBJ2-1 | TRBV11-2 | once | ASSLDQASGRRSYNEQF
TRBJ1-2 | TRBV4-3 | NA | ASSQAQGSYGYT
TRBJ2-5 | TRBV6-5 | NA | ASSRGTLQETQY
TRBJ1-2 | TRBV28 | NA | ASTLRGYGYT
TRBJ2-3 | TRBV29-1 | NA | SVAPTSGNTDTQY
TRBJ1-1 | TRBV19 | NA | ASSISPTEAGAF
TRBJ2-7 | TRBV5-1 | NA | ASSWGTGAYEQY
TRBJ1-1 | TRBV6-6 | NA | ASSYPQGNTEAF
TRBJ2-5 | TRBV5-4 | NA | ASSLDPRQKQETQY
TRBJ1-1 | TRBV7-9 | NA | ASSSLPGAKEAF
TRBJ1-1 | TRBV5-1 | NA | ASSLEPQGAGTEAF
TRBJ1-5 | TRBV18 | NA | ASSPGGQKKPQH
TRBJ1-6 | TRBV5-4 | NA | ASSLYDREFSPLH
TRBJ1-5 | TRBV7-9 | NA | ASSGQYSNQPQH
TRBJ2-1 | TRBV20-1 | NA | SARLENEQF
TRBJ2-7 | TRBV29-1 | NA | SVETSEQY
TRBJ2-6 | TRBV19 | NA | ASSIRGPSGANVLT
TRBJ2-4 | TRBV4-1 | NA | ASSHGTGGENIQY
TRBJ2-7 | TRBV7-2 | once | ANGTSVFYEQY
TRBJ2-7 | TRBV11-2 | NA | ASSSGQGGAYEQY
TRBJ2-3 | TRBV28 | once | ASSLVGPGQDTQY
TRBJ2-1 | TRBV7-2 | NA | ASSPLAGISYNEQF
TRBJ2-7 | TRBV4-1 | NA | ASSQFAGTVPYEQY
TRBJ1-2 | TRBV6-6 | NA | ASSYQTEYGYT
TRBJ2-5 | TRBV30 | NA | AWNMGARQETQY
TRBJ1-1 | TRBV6-6 | NA | ASSYSGGARTEAF
TRBJ2-7 | TRBV7-9 | NA | ASSLALAGGSYEQY
TRBJ2-3 | TRBV6-4 | NA | ASSEGGRADTQY
TRBJ1-2 | TRBV10-3 | NA | AIEGTNYGYT
TRBJ2-7 | TRBV9 | NA | ASSVAGEVSEQY
TRBJ1-4 | TRBV5-1 | NA | ASSLEGQPFEKLF
TRBJ2-7 | TRBV9 | NA | ASSVGVGSGSYEQY